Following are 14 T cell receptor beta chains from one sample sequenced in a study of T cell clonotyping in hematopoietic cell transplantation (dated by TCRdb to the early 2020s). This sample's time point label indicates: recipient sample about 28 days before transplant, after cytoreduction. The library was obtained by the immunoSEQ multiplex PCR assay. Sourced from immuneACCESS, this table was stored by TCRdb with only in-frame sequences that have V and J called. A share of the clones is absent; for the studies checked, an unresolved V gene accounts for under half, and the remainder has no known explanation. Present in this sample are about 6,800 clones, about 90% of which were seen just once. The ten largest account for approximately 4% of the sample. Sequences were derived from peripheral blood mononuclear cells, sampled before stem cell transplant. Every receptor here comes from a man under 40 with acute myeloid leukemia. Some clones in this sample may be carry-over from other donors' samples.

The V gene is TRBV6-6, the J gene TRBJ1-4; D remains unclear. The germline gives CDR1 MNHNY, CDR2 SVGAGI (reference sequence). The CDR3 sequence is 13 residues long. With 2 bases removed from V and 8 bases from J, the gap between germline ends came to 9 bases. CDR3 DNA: TGTGCCAGCAGTTACCTCCCCAGAGAAAAACTGTTTTTT. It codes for CASSYLPREKLFF.

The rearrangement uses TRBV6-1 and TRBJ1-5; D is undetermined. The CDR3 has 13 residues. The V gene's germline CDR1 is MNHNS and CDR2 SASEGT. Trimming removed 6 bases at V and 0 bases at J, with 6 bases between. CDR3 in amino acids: CASRVDSNQPQHF. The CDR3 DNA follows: TGTGCCAGCAGAGTAGATAGCAATCAGCCCCAGCATTTT.

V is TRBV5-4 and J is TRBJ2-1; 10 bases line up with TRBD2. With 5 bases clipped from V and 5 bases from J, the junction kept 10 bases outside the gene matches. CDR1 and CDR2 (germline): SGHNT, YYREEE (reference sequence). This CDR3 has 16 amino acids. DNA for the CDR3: TGTGCCAGCAGTTCCCGCGGGCTAGCGGGAGACAATGAGCAGTTCTTC. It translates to CASSSRGLAGDNEQFF.

In nucleotides, the CDR3 is TGCAGTGCTCGCCGATCCCGGGAGCAGTACTTC. This sequence encodes CSARRSREQYF. The V call is TRBV20-1, the J call TRBJ2-7; D remains unclear. V was clipped by 5 bases and J by 7 bases, with 12 bases between them. In germline, CDR1 is DFQATT, CDR2 SNEGSKA (reference sequence). The CDR3 extends over 11 amino acids.

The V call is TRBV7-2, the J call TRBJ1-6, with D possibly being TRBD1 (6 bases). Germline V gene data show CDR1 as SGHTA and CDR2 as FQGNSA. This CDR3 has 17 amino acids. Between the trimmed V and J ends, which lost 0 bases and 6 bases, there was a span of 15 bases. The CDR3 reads CASSLAEGGLGNSPLHF. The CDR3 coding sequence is TGTGCCAGCAGCTTAGCGGAGGGGGGTCTGGGTAATTCACCCCTCCACTTT.

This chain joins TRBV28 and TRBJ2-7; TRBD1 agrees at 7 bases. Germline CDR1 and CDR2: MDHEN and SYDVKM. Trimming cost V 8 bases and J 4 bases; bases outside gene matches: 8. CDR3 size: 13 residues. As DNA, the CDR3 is TGTGCCAGCGGACCTTCGACAGGGTACGAGCAGTACTTC. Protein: CASGPSTGYEQYF.

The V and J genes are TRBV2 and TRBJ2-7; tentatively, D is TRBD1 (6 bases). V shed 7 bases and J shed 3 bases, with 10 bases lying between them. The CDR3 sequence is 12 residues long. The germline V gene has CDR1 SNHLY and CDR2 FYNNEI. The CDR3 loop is CASTDSSYEQYF. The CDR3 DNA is TGTGCCAGCACGGACAGTAGCTACGAGCAGTACTTC.

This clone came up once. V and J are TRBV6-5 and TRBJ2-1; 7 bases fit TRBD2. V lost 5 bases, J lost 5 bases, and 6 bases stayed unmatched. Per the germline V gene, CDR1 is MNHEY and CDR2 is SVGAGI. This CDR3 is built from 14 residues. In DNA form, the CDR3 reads TGTGCCAGCAGTGAGCGGGGTCTCCACAATGAGCAGTTCTTC. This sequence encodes CASSERGLHNEQFF.

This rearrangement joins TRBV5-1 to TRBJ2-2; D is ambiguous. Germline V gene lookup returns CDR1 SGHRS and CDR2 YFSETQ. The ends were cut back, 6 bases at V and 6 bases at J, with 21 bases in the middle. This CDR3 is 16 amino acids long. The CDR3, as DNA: TGCGCCAGCACCTGGGGTGATAGCCCCATCCCCGGGGAGCTGTTTTTT. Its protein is CASTWGDSPIPGELFF.

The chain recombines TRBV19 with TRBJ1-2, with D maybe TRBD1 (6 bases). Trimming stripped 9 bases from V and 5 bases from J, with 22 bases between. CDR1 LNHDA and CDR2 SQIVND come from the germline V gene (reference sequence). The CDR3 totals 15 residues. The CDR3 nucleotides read TGTGCCAGCCGCGGGGACACATTTTTTACTTATGGCTACACCTTC. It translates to CASRGDTFFTYGYTF.

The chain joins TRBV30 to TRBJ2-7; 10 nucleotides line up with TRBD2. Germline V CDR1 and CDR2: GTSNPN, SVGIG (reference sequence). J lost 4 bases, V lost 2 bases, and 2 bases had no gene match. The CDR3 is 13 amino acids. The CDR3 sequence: CAWSLTSGYEQYF. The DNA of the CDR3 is TGTGCCTGGAGTCTGACTAGCGGGTACGAGCAGTACTTC.

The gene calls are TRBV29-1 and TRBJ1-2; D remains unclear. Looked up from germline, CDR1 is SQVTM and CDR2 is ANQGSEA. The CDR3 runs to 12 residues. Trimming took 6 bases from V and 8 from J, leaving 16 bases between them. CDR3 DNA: TGCAGCGTGGATTCGGGAGGGAGGGGCTACACCTTC. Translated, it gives CSVDSGGRGYTF.

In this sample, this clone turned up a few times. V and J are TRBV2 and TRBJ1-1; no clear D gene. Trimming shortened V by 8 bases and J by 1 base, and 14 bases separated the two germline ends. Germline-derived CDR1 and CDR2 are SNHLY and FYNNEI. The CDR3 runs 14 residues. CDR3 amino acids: CASSPQAGNTEAFF. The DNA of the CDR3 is TGTGCCAGCTCACCCCAGGCTGGGAACACTGAAGCTTTCTTT.

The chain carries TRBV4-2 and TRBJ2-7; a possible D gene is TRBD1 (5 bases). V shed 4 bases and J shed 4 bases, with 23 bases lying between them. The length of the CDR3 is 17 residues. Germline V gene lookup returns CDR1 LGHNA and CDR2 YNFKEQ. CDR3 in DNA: TGTGCCAGCAGCCGACACTTAGGGTCCGAGGACAATTACGAGCAGTACTTC. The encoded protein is CASSRHLGSEDNYEQYF.